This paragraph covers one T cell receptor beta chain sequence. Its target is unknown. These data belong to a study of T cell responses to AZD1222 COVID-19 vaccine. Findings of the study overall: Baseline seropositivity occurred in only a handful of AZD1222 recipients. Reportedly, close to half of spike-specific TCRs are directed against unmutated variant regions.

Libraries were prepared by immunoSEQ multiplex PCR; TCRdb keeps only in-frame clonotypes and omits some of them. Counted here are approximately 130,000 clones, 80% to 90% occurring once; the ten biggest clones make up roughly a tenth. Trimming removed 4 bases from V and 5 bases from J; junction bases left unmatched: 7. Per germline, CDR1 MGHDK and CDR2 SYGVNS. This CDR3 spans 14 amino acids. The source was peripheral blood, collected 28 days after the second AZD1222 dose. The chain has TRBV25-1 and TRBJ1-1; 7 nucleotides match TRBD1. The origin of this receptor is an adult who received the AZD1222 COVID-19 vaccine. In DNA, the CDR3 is TGTGCCAGCAGTGCGCGACAGGGCAAGACTGAAGCTTTCTTT. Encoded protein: CASSARQGKTEAFF.